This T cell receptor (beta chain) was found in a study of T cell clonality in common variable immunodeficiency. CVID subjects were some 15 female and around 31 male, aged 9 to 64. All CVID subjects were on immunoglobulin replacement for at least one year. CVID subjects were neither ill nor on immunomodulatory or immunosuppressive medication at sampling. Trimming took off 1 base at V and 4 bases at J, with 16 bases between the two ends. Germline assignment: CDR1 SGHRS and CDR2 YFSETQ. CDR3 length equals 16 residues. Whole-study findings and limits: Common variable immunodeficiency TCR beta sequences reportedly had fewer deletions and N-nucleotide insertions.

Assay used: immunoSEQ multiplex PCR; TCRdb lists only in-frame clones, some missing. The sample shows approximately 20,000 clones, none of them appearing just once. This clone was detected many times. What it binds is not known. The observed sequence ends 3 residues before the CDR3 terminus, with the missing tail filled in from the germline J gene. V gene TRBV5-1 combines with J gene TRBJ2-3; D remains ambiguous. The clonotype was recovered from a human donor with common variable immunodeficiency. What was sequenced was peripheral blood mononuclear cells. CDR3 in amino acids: CASSLMPGRSADTQYF. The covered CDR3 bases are TGCGCCAGCAGCTTGATGCCAGGTCGATCGGCAGATACG.